A single sample is the source of the 14 T cell receptor beta chains below, sequenced in a study of identifying expanded T cells in peripheral blood (dated by TCRdb to between 2018 and 2021). To prepare the library, the immunoSEQ multiplex PCR assay was applied. This is the immuneACCESS table as TCRdb keeps it, with only in-frame sequences that have V and J called. A part of the clones is gone; compared with another copy, unresolved V genes explain less than half, and the rest is unexplained. This sample lists about 94,000 clones; over 75% were detected once. The ten most abundant clones make up approximately 5.4% of the sample. What was sequenced was blood. The source is a person aged 18 to 75 in good health.

The chain combines TRBV18 with TRBJ2-3, with D perhaps TRBD1 (7 bases). From germline, CDR1 is KGHSH and CDR2 LQKENI. The V and J ends lost 2 bases and 4 bases respectively, with 13 bases between them. The CDR3 is 15 amino acids. CDR3 nucleotides: TGTGCCAGCTCACCATTCGACAGGGAGGCAGATACGCAGTATTTT. As protein: CASSPFDREADTQYF.

The chain joins TRBV19 to TRBJ1-3, with D perhaps matching TRBD1 (6 bases). Trimming cost V 3 bases and J 4 bases, with 10 bases left between them. The CDR3 length is 14 residues. Germline V gene lookup returns CDR1 LNHDA and CDR2 SQIVND (reference sequence). The CDR3 nucleotides read TGTGCCAGTAGTATGGGGGCTATCGGAAACACCATATATTTT. Protein product: CASSMGAIGNTIYF.

V is TRBV5-1 and J is TRBJ1-1, with TRBD1 matching over 7 bases. Per the germline V gene, CDR1 is SGHRS and CDR2 is YFSETQ. Trimming took 1 base from V and 6 from J; bases not matched to a gene: 12. The CDR3 runs to 16 residues. CDR3 sequence: CASSLTGAPLWAEAFF. CDR3 coding DNA: TGCGCCAGCAGCTTGACAGGGGCCCCGCTGTGGGCTGAAGCTTTCTTT.

V usage is TRBV19 and J usage is TRBJ1-5; 7 positions agree with TRBD1. The trim removed 4 bases at V and 2 bases at J, leaving 11 bases unmatched. Germline lookup yields CDR1 LNHDA and CDR2 SQIVND (reference sequence). The CDR3 is 17 amino acids. This chain's CDR3 is CASSTYRGRVGNQPQHF. The DNA for the CDR3 is TGTGCCAGTAGTACTTACAGGGGCCGAGTAGGCAATCAGCCCCAGCATTTT.

To note about this clone: Germline and junction disagree at one end, which may indicate a read error. The chain joins TRBV5-1 to TRBJ2-1; 7 bases line up with TRBD2. The CDR3 covers 17 residues. Germline V gene data show CDR1 as SGHRS and CDR2 as YFSETQ. The CDR3 region has the DNA TGCGCCAGCAGATTGGAGTTGGGCGGGAGTGTTTACAATGAGCAGTTCTTC. This gives the protein CASRLELGGSVYNEQFF.

The rearrangement links TRBV5-6 to TRBJ1-2; D call uncertain. This CDR3 spans 13 amino acids. V lost 0 bases and J 4 bases, leaving 7 bases between the germline ends. The germline V gene has CDR1 SGHDT and CDR2 YYEEEE. This CDR3 reads CASSLGQVYGYTF. The CDR3 bases are TGTGCCAGCAGCTTGGGGCAGGTCTATGGCTACACCTTC.

The chain carries TRBV2 and TRBJ1-2; 7 bases map to TRBD1. V lost 4 bases to trimming and J lost 4 bases; unmatched junction nucleotides: 9. CDR3 length equals 15 residues. From germline, CDR1 is SNHLY and CDR2 FYNNEI. CDR3 nucleotides: TGTGCCAGCAGTGTTACAGGGGATCTCGCCTATGGCTACACCTTC. It encodes CASSVTGDLAYGYTF.

This chain uses TRBV29-1 with TRBJ1-1; D is undetermined. Trimming pared 3 bases from V and 11 bases from J, leaving 10 bases between. Germline CDR1 and CDR2: SQVTM and ANQGSEA. This CDR3 is 10 amino acids long. CDR3 residues: CSVDRQLAFF. The CDR3 DNA sequence: TGCAGCGTTGACCGGCAGTTGGCTTTCTTT. Supplemented by reference TRBV29-1 and TRBJ1-1, the full variable domain reads SAVISQKPSRDICQRGTSLTIQCQVDSQVTMMFWYRQQPGQSLTLIATANQGSEATYESGFVIDKFPISRPNLTFSTLTVSNMSPEDSSIYLCSVDRQLAFFGQGTRLTVV.

The chain couples TRBV7-9 to TRBJ1-2, with 8 bases lining up with TRBD1. The CDR3 totals 15 residues. The V gene end was trimmed by 2 bases and the J gene end by 8 bases; junction bases not matched to a gene: 10. Germline values: CDR1 SEHNR, CDR2 FQNEAQ (reference sequence). The CDR3 here is CASSLQAGGAEGYTF. The DNA for the CDR3 is TGTGCCAGCAGCTTACAGGCAGGGGGCGCGGAGGGCTACACCTTC.

The chain has TRBV19 and TRBJ1-4; D might be TRBD1 (6 bases). The CDR3 runs 15 residues. V gave up 4 bases and J gave up 2 bases, with 11 bases separating them. Germline CDR1 LNHDA, CDR2 SQIVND (reference sequence). The CDR3 region has the DNA TGTGCCAGTAGTACCACAGGGAGGACTAATGAAAAACTGTTTTTT. Its translation: CASSTTGRTNEKLFF. The full variable domain, completed using reference TRBV19 and TRBJ1-4, is DGGITQSPKYLFRKEGQNVTLSCEQNLNHDAMYWYRQDPGQGLRLIYYSQIVNDFQKGDIAEGYSVSREKKESFPLTVTSAQKNPTAFYLCASSTTGRTNEKLFFGSGTQLSVL.

A remark on this clone: Other DNA sequences in the sample encode the same CDR3. V and J are TRBV5-1 and TRBJ1-4, with D uncertain. Germline V gene lookup returns CDR1 SGHRS and CDR2 YFSETQ. Trimming took off 0 bases at V and 0 bases at J, with 6 bases between the two ends. The CDR3 has 15 residues. The CDR3 DNA sequence: TGCGCCAGCAGCTTGGGGCGGACAACTAATGAAAAACTGTTTTTT. Amino acid sequence: CASSLGRTTNEKLFF.

This chain uses TRBV6-1 with TRBJ2-2; D is possibly TRBD1 (6 bases). Germline lookup yields CDR1 MNHNS and CDR2 SASEGT. The CDR3 contains 13 residues. V was shortened by 6 bases and J by 7 bases, with 12 bases between the two germline ends. CDR3 loop: CASSGDIRGELFF. The CDR3 DNA follows: TGTGCCAGCAGCGGGGACATCCGCGGGGAGCTGTTTTTT.

The rearrangement joins TRBV11-1 to TRBJ2-7; maybe TRBD2 (6 bases). The CDR3 extends over 16 amino acids. CDR1 SGHAT and CDR2 FQDESV come from the germline V gene (reference sequence). V lost 5 bases, J lost 4 bases, and 21 bases lay in between. The CDR3 DNA reads TGTGCCAGCAGCACTACCGGGACTTACATGTCATACGAGCAGTACTTC. It codes for CASSTTGTYMSYEQYF.

The rearrangement uses TRBV4-1 and TRBJ2-7, with a possible D match to TRBD1 (5 bases). The CDR3 totals 16 residues. Trimming took off 3 bases at V and 4 bases at J, with 19 bases between the two ends. Per germline, CDR1 MGHRA and CDR2 YSYEKL. The CDR3 loop reads CASSQTLGLSGYEQYF. The CDR3, as DNA: TGCGCCAGCAGCCAGACCCTGGGGCTAAGTGGATACGAGCAGTACTTC.